This T cell receptor (beta chain) was captured by sequencing in a study of shared clonotypes between healthy human individuals. Whole-study results and caveats: Tissue TCR repertoires likely differ from these blood-only repertoires.

On ten immunoSEQ deep assay plates, unsorted PBMC DNA was sequenced. In the authors' methods: ImmunoSEQ sequences covered only the junction and lacked quality scores; filtering therefore differed. This table comes from immunoSEQ multiplex PCR, and its TCRdb copy is limited to in-frame clones, with some not included. That table furnishes V, J and clone size, whereas the DNA furnished D and trimming. Here the sample spans about 480,000 clones, 75% to 80% being singletons. The sample holds one count of this clone. Its antigen is not known. With 4 bases clipped from V and 2 bases from J, the junction kept 7 bases outside the gene matches. Per germline, CDR1 MDHEN and CDR2 SYDVKM. The CDR3 runs 15 residues.

Specimen: PBMCs. The clonotype comes from a woman between 35 and 50 years old in good health. Some clones in this sample may be carry-over from other donors' samples. The V and J genes are TRBV28 and TRBJ2-7, with 8 bases aligning to TRBD2. CDR3 sequence: CASSYRRGLAYEQYF. The CDR3, as DNA: TGTGCCAGCAGTTACCGCAGGGGACTAGCCTACGAGCAGTACTTC.